The rows below give T cell receptor beta chains drawn from one sample of a study of blood T cell repertoires in COVID-19. Generated by immunoSEQ multiplex PCR, the TCRdb table keeps only in-frame clones and is missing some. The table has about 160,000 clones, approximately 80% seen once; the top ten hold roughly 9.2%. The sample comprised peripheral blood. These receptor sequences come from an elderly woman with active or convalescent COVID-19. Each CDR3 is given with its conserved first and last residue. D genes are given only for firm matches. Expanded clones get a size class; other rows say once, few or many, or leave the size out.

TRBD1,-,TRBJ2-3,TRBV10-3,CAISVTPGQGTDTQYF,TGTGCCATCAGTGTCACCCCCGGACAGGGGACAGATACGCAGTATTTT
TRBD1,-,TRBJ1-1,TRBV2,CASRRQGEEAFF,TGTGCCAGCAGAAGACAGGGGGAAGAAGCTTTCTTT
-,-,TRBJ2-7,TRBV3-1/TRBV3-2,CASSQVHGEQYF,TGTGCCAGCAGCCAAGTTCACGGCGAGCAGTACTTC
-,-,TRBJ1-1,TRBV7-9,CASRREENTEAFF,TGTGCCAGCAGAAGGGAGGAGAACACTGAAGCTTTCTTT
TRBD1,-,TRBJ2-5,TRBV5-1,CASSLMGTGEGETQYF,TGCGCCAGCAGCTTGATGGGGACAGGGGAAGGGGAGACCCAGTACTTC
-,once,TRBJ1-2,TRBV7-9,CASSPPAGGYTF,TGTGCCAGCAGCCCACCGGCGGGGGGCTACACCTTC
-,-,TRBJ1-1,TRBV7-9,CASSLGGHGNTEAFF,TGTGCCAGCAGCTTAGGCGGGCATGGGAACACTGAAGCTTTCTTT
-,-,TRBJ2-3,TRBV27,CASSYEVTDTQYF,TGTGCCAGCAGTTATGAGGTCACAGATACGCAGTATTTT
-,-,TRBJ1-1,TRBV9,CASSVAQGGTEAFF,TGTGCCAGCAGCGTAGCGCAGGGTGGCACTGAAGCTTTCTTT
-,-,TRBJ2-3,TRBV3-1/TRBV3-2,CASSQEGLSGADTQYF,TGTGCCAGCAGCCAAGAAGGACTATCGGGGGCAGATACGCAGTATTTT
TRBD2,-,TRBJ2-1,TRBV5-8,CASSLRLAGGAEQFF,TGTGCCAGCAGCTTACGACTAGCGGGGGGGGCTGAGCAGTTCTTC